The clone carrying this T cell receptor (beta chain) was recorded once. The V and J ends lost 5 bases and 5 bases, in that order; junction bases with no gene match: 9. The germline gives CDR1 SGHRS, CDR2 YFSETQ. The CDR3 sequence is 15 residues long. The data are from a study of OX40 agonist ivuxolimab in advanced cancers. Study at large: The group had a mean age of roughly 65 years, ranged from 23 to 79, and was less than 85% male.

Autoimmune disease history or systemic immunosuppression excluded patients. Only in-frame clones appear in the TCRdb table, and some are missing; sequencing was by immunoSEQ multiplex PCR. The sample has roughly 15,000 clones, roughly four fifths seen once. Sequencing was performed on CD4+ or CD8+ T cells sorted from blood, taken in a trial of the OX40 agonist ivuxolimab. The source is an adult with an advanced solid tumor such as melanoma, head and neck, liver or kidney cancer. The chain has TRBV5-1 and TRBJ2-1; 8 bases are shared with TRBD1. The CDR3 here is CASRDAGQEHNEQFF. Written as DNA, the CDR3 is TGCGCCAGCAGAGACGCGGGACAGGAGCACAATGAGCAGTTCTTC.